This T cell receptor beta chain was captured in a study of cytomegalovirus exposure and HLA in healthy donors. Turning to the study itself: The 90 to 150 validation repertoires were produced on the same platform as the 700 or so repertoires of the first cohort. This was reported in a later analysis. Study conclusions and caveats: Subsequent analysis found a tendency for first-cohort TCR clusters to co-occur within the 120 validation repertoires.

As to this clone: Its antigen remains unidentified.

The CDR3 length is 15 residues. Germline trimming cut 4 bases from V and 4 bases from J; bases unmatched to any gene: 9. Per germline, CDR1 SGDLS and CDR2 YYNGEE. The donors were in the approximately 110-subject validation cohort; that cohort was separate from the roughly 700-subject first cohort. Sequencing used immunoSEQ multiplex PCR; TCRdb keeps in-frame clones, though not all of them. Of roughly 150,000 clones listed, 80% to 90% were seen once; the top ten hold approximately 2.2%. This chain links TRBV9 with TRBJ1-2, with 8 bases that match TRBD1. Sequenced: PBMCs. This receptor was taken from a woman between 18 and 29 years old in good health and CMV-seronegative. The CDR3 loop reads CASSPRGQGGYGYTF. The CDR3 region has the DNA TGTGCCAGCAGCCCACGCGGACAGGGCGGCTATGGCTACACCTTC.